This TCR beta chain was recovered during a study of blood T cell repertoires in COVID-19. Study as a whole: Sources were T cells, B-cell-depleted T cells, or PBMCs; the material itself was cDNA or gDNA.

This clone was seen repeatedly, ten times or more. Study processing details: From reference gene primer amplification, estimates of nucleated cell counts were derived. Only in-frame clones appear in the TCRdb table, and some are missing; sequencing was by immunoSEQ multiplex PCR. Clone size and the V and J calls come from that table; the DNA yielded D and trimming. The table lists approximately 210,000 clones, about four fifths of them singletons. The CDR3 loop spans 15 amino acids. Deletions cut 4 bases from V and 8 bases from J, with 17 bases between. CDR1 and CDR2 from the germline V gene are MDHEN and SYDVKM.

The sequenced material came from peripheral blood. The chain is built from TRBV28 and TRBJ1-4, with D possibly matching TRBD1 (5 bases). The clonotype originates from a woman between 50 and 59 years old with active or convalescent COVID-19. In DNA form, the CDR3 reads TGTGCCAGCAGTTCCCACAGGACGGCTGGAGAAAAACTGTTTTTT. It specifies CASSSHRTAGEKLFF.